Following are 2 T cell receptor beta chains from one sample sequenced in a study of cytomegalovirus exposure and HLA in healthy donors. Using immunoSEQ multiplex PCR, the repertoire was profiled, and TCRdb retains in-frame clones only, with some absent. The profile shows about 190,000 clones, around 81% of them singletons. Source material: PBMCs. The origin of the receptors is a woman under 30 in good health and CMV-seropositive.

The chain uses TRBV7-9 and TRBJ1-2; D is unresolved. V was trimmed by 1 base and J by 3 bases, leaving 9 bases between them. The CDR3 is made up of 14 amino acids. Germline CDR1 SEHNR, CDR2 FQNEAQ (reference sequence). For the CDR3, the DNA is TGTGCCAGCAGCTTAGGGGAGGTCGACTATGGCTACACCTTC. Amino acid sequence: CASSLGEVDYGYTF.

This chain links TRBV6-6 with TRBJ2-2; D is possibly TRBD1 (6 bases). The V gene's germline CDR1 is MNHNY and CDR2 SVGAGI (reference sequence). The CDR3 is 15 amino acids. V dropped 2 bases and J dropped 2 bases, with 9 bases sitting between them. The CDR3 coding sequence is TGTGCCAGCAGTTACGGGGACACCAACACCGGGGAGCTGTTTTTT. Protein: CASSYGDTNTGELFF.